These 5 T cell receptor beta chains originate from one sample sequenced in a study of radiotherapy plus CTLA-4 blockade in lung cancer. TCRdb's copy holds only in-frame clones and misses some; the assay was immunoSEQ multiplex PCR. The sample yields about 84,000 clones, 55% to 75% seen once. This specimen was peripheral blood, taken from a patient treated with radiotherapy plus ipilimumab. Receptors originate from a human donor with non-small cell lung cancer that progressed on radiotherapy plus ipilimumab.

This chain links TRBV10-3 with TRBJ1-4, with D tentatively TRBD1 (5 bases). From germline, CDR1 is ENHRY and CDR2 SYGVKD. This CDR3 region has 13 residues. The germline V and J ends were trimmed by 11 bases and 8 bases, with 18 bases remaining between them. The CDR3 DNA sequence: TGTGCCTCCCAATTAAACGGGGGGGAAAAACTGTTTTTT. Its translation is CASQLNGGEKLFF.

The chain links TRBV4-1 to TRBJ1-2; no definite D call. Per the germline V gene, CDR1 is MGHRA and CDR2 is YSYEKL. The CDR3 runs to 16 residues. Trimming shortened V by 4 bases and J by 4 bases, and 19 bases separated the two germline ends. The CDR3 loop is CASSRRDWELGYGYTF. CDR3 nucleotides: TGCGCCAGCAGCCGGAGGGATTGGGAACTGGGCTATGGCTACACCTTC.

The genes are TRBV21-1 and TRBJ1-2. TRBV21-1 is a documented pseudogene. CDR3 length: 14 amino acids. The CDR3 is CASSKAAAIYGYTF. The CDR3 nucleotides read TGTGCCAGCAGCAAAGCTGCGGCGATCTATGGCTACACCTTC.

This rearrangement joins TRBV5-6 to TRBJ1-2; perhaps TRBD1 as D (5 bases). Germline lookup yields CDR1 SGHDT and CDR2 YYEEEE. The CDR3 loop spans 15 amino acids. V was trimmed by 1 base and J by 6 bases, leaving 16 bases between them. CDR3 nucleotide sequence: TGTGCCAGCAGCTTGTTAGGGGCGCATTTCGATGGCTACACCTTC. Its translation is CASSLLGAHFDGYTF.

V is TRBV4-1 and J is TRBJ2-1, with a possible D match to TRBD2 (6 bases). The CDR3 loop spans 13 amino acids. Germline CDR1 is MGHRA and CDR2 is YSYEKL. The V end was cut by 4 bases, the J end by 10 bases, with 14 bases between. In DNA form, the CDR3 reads TGCGCCAGCAGCCCCGGAGGGTTGGTGGAGCAGTTCTTC. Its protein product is CASSPGGLVEQFF.